This T cell receptor (beta chain) was recorded in a study of monozygotic twins with inflammatory bowel disease. There were eight separate reactions per sample in which cDNA was made. TCRdb reprocessed the 5' RACE reads and stores each CDR3 protein as one record, lacking DNA. The ten most abundant clones cover 2.5% to 3% of a sample with approximately 380,000 distinct CDR3 sequences. The CDR3 totals 16 residues. Germline assignment: CDR1 SGDLS and CDR2 YYNGEE. RNA in its total form was extracted from whole blood, and T cells were not sorted. Sample: blood. The chain uses TRBV9 and TRBJ2-1; the D call from TCRdb, TRBD2, cannot be confirmed without DNA. This receptor was taken from a human donor with ulcerative colitis or Crohn's disease, or a healthy co-twin of an affected twin (not recorded which). The CDR3 loop reads CASSVAGRGGYNEQFF. Based on the CDR3 plus reference TRBV9 and TRBJ2-1, the full variable domain is DSGVTQTPKHLITATGQRVTLRCSPRSGDLSVYWYQQSLDQGLQFLIQYYNGEERAKGNILERFSAQQFPDLHSELNLSSLELGDSALYFCASSVAGRGGYNEQFFGPGTRLTVL.